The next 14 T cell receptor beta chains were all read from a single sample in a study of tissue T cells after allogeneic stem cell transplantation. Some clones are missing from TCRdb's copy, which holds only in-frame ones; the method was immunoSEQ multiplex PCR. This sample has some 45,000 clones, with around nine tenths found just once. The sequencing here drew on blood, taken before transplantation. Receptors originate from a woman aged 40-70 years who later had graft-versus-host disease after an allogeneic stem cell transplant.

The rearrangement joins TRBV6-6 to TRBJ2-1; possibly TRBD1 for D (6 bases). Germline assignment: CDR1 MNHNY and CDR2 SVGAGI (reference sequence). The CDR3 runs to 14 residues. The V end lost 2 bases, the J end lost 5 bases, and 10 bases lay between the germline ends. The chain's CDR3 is CASSYRGQHNEQFF. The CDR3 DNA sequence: TGTGCCAGCAGTTACCGCGGACAGCACAATGAGCAGTTCTTC.

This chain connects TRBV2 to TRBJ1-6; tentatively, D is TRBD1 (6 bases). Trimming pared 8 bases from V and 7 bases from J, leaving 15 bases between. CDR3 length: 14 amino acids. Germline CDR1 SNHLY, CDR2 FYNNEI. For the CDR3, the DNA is TGTGCCAGCGCAAGGGACATGGGCAATTCACCCCTCCACTTT. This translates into CASARDMGNSPLHF. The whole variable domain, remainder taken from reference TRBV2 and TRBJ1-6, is EPEVTQTPSHQVTQMGQEVILRCVPISNHLYFYWYRQILGQKVEFLVSFYNNEISEKSEIFDDQFSVERPDGSNFTLKIRSTKLEDSAMYFCASARDMGNSPLHFGNGTRLTVT.

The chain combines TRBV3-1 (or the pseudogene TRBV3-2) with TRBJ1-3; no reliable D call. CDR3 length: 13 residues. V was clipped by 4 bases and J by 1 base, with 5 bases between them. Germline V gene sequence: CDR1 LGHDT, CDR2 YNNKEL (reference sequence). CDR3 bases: TGTGCCAGCAGCCCCCTGTCTGGAAACACCATATATTTT. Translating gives CASSPLSGNTIYF.

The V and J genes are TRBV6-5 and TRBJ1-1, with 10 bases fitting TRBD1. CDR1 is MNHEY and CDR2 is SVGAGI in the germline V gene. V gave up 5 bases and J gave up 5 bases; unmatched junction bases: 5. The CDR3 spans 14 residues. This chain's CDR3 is CASSPGQGFTEAFF. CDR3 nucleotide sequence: TGTGCCAGCAGTCCGGGACAGGGGTTTACTGAAGCTTTCTTT.

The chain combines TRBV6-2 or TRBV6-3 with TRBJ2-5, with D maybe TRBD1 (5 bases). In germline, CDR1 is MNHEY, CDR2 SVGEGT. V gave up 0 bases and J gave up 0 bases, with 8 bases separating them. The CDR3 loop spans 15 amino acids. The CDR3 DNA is TGTGCCAGCAGTTACTCGGGCAGGGACCAAGAGACCCAGTACTTC. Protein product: CASSYSGRDQETQYF.

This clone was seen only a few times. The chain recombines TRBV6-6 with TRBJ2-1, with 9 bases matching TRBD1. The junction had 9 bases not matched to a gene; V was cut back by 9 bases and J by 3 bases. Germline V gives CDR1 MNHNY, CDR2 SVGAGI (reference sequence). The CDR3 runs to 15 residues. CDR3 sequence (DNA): TGTGCCAGTCATAGCCGGGACAGGGTCTACAATGAGCAGTTCTTC. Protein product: CASHSRDRVYNEQFF.

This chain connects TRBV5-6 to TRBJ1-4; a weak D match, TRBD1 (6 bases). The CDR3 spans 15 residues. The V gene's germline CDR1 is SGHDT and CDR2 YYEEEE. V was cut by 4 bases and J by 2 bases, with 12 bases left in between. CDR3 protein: CASSLRGGTNEKLFF. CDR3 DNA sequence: TGTGCCAGCAGCCTGAGAGGGGGGACTAATGAAAAACTGTTTTTT.

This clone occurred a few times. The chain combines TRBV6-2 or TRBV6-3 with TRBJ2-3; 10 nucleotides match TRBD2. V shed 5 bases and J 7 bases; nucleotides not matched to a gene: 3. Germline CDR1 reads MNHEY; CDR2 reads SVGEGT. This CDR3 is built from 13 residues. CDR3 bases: TGTGCCAGCAGTCGGACTAGCGGTTATACGCAGTATTTT. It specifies CASSRTSGYTQYF.

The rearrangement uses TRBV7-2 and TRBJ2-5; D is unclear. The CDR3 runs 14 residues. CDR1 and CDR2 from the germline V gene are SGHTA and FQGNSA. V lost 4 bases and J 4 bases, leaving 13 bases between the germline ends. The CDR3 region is CASSSAGSGETQYF. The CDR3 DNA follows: TGTGCCAGCAGCTCGGCCGGGTCAGGAGAGACCCAGTACTTC.

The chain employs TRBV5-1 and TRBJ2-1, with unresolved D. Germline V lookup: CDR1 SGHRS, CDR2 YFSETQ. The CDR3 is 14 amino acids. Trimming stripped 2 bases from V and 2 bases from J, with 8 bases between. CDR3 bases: TGCGCCAGCAGCTTTGGGGAAACCTACAATGAGCAGTTCTTC. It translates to CASSFGETYNEQFF.

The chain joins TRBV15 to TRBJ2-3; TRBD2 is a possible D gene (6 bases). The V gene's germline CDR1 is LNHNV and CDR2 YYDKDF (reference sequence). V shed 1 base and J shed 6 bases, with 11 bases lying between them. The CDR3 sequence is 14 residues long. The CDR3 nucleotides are TGTGCCACCAGCAGAGGTGTAGCGGAGGATACGCAGTATTTT. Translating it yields CATSRGVAEDTQYF.

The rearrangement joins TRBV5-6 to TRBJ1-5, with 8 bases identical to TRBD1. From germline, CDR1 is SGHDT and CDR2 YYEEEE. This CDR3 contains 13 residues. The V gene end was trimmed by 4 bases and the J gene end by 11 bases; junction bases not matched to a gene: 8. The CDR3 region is CASSRDRGRAQHF. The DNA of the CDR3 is TGTGCCAGCAGCCGAGACAGGGGAAGGGCCCAGCATTTT. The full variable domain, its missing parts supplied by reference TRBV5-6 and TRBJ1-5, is DAGVTQSPTHLIKTRGQQVTLRCSPKSGHDTVSWYQQALGQGPQFIFQYYEEEERQRGNFPDRFSGHQFPNYSSELNVNALLLGDSALYLCASSRDRGRAQHFGDGTRLSIL.

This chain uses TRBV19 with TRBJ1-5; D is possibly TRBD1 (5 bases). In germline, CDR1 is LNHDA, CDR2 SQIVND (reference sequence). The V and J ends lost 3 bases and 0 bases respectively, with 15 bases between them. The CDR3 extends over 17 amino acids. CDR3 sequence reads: CASSIDGTSFSNQPQHF. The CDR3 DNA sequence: TGTGCCAGTAGTATTGATGGGACGAGCTTTAGCAATCAGCCCCAGCATTTT. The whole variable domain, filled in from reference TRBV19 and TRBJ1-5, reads DGGITQSPKYLFRKEGQNVTLSCEQNLNHDAMYWYRQDPGQGLRLIYYSQIVNDFQKGDIAEGYSVSREKKESFPLTVTSAQKNPTAFYLCASSIDGTSFSNQPQHFGDGTRLSIL.

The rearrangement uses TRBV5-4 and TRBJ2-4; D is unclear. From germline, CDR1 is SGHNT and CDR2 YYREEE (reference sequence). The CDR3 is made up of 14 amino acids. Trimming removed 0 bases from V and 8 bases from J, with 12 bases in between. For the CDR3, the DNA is TGTGCCAGCAGCTTGGATGAGTTTGGGGACATTCAGTACTTC. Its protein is CASSLDEFGDIQYF.